This TCR beta chain was sequenced during a study of blood T cell repertoires in COVID-19. On the study more broadly: Both acute and convalescent COVID-19 samples were obtained from the United States, Italy and Spain. Nucleic acid was either cDNA or gDNA, and it came from T cells, B-cell-depleted T cells, or PBMCs.

Recovery meant two consecutive negative NP/OP PCR tests, professional clearance, or resolved symptoms. This clone appeared a single time. V dropped 3 bases and J dropped 0 bases, with 18 bases sitting between them. This CDR3 has 18 amino acids. Looked up from germline, CDR1 is LGHDT and CDR2 is YNNKEL (reference sequence). Authors' analysis steps: Quantification of nucleated cells was approximated via reference gene primer amplification. Profiling relied on immunoSEQ multiplex PCR, and the TCRdb table lists in-frame clones only, not all of them. That table furnishes V, J and clone size, whereas the DNA furnished D and trimming. The sample has about 380,000 clones; 85% to 90% are singletons.

The V and J genes are TRBV3-1 (or the pseudogene TRBV3-2) and TRBJ1-5; maybe TRBD1 (5 bases). The receptor was isolated from a woman under 30 who had recovered from COVID-19. Sequencing input: PBMCs or T cells enriched from blood (not recorded which). The CDR3 protein is CASSHKPAGASSNQPQHF. CDR3 sequence (DNA): TGTGCCAGCAGCCATAAACCGGCTGGGGCGAGTAGCAATCAGCCCCAGCATTTT.